This TCR beta chain appears in the sequencing data of a study of T-cell reconstitution after alpha-beta-depleted transplantation in children. This clonotype was counted only a few times. As it was prepared, the TCRbeta library received unique molecular identifiers. One entry per CDR3 protein, called by TCRdb with MiXCR from the PCR reads. The repertoire holds about 410,000 distinct CDR3 sequences, with roughly 22% as singletons. Germline CDR1 is LGHNA and CDR2 is YNFKEQ. The V end was cut by 0 bases, the J end by 3 bases, with 18 bases between. The CDR3 runs 17 residues. The V call is TRBV4-2, the J call TRBJ2-7, with D perhaps matching TRBD2 (6 bases). This specimen consisted of PBMCs from the stem cell graft donor, obtained from the stem cell graft. This sequence originates from a human donor who donated a stem cell graft to a child with acute myeloid leukemia. The CDR3 spells CASSQDLARDTFYEQYF. The CDR3 coding sequence is TGTGCCAGCAGCCAAGATCTAGCGAGAGACACTTTCTACGAGCAGTACTTC.